This TCR beta chain was found in a study of cytomegalovirus exposure and HLA in healthy donors. The study, taken as a whole, reports: What was likely a sequencing artifact was a cluster of highly shared sequence variants.

The CDR3 has 15 amino acids. Per germline, CDR1 MRHNA and CDR2 SNTAGT. J lost 1 base, V lost 6 bases, and 8 bases had no gene match. With regard to this clone: Antigen: not known.

Primers for the PCR totalled 60 Vbeta and 13 Jbeta. Repertoires were generated with immunoSEQ multiplex PCR, while TCRdb's copy carries only in-frame clones and drops some. Altogether more than 95,000 clones are present, approximately 76% being singletons, with the ten largest covering around 15%. The sequence was obtained from a man aged 50 to 60 in good health and CMV-seropositive. The V and J genes are TRBV6-4 and TRBJ1-2, with 7 nucleotides matching TRBD1. Material for sequencing was PBMCs. CDR3 coding DNA: TGTGCCAGCAGCGTAAACTACAGGGGTAACTATGGCTACACCTTC. This gives the protein CASSVNYRGNYGYTF.